This T cell receptor beta chain was retrieved from a study of beta chain features in type 1 diabetes. Regarding the study as a whole: Moderate but significant shortening of TCRB CDR3s was recorded in all four CD4+ subsets from Type 1 diabetes patients. Patients showed naive, central memory and Treg TCRB repertoires that appeared more similar than those of healthy donors.

The whole isolated RNA underwent reverse transcription, so sequencing captured expressed TCRB transcripts. The method was immunoSEQ multiplex PCR; TCRdb's version includes in-frame clones alone and lacks a portion of them. This table holds 350,000 to 400,000 clones, around 13% found once. CDR3 length equals 15 residues. Germline CDR1 reads SGHVS; CDR2 reads FNYEAQ. V lost 3 bases, J lost 0 bases, and 0 bases stayed unmatched. Note on this clone: Its matching antigen is unknown.

The J gene is TRBJ2-1, the V gene TRBV7-6; 9 bases match TRBD2. This clonotype originated in a woman between 18 and 30 years old with type 1 diabetes. The sample consisted of naive CD4+ T cells from blood. The CDR3 reads CASSFSGSSYNEQFF. CDR3 DNA sequence: TGTGCCAGCAGCTTTAGCGGGAGCTCCTACAATGAGCAGTTCTTC. The variable domain in full, with the rest retrieved from reference TRBV7-6 and TRBJ2-1, is GAGVSQSPRYKVTKRGQDVALRCDPISGHVSLYWYRQALGQGPEFLTYFNYEAQQDKSGLPNDRFSAERPEGSISTLTIQRTEQRDSAMYRCASSFSGSSYNEQFFGPGTRLTVL.